This T cell receptor beta chain is from a study of early T cells in non-severe SARS-CoV-2 infection. Study overall: Bulk RNA taken from unsorted whole blood was sequenced, leaving chains unpaired.

Individually, cDNA molecules had unique molecular identifiers attached to them. TCRdb analysed the 5' RACE reads with MiXCR anew, one entry per CDR3 protein. This table has nearly 55,000 distinct CDR3 sequences, about 8% appearing once. The study's findings and limits: Lookups in VDJdb leaned toward anti-spike CD8 responses and missed private and CD4 specificities.

This clonotype was counted only a few times. Antigen unknown. The CDR3 totals 16 residues. Looked up from germline, CDR1 is KGHSH and CDR2 is LQKENI. V lost 2 bases to trimming and J lost 5 bases, with 13 bases between them. The source material was whole blood, sampled at baseline. This TCR was sampled from an adult who was a healthcare worker with PCR-confirmed SARS-CoV-2 infection or an uninfected control (not recorded which). This chain uses TRBV18 with TRBJ1-6; D is unresolved. The CDR3 protein is CASSPISSGNNSPLHF. CDR3 nucleotides: TGTGCCAGCTCACCAATTTCTTCCGGAAATAATTCACCCCTCCACTTT.